Listed below are T cell receptor beta chains from one sample, sequenced in a study of identifying expanded T cells in peripheral blood. Some clones are missing from TCRdb's copy, which holds only in-frame ones; the method was immunoSEQ multiplex PCR. This table has some 130,000 clones, approximately 86% appearing once. The sample taken for sequencing was blood. These receptors originate from a person aged 18 to 69 in good health. Each CDR3 is given with its conserved first and last residue. Each record gives: clone size, V gene, J gene, D gene, CDR3 protein, CDR3 DNA. The D gene is left open where the match is weak. Expanded clones get a size class; other rows say once, few or many, or leave the size out.

NA	TRBV6-1	TRBJ2-7	NA	CASSSTGFYEQYF	TGTGCCAGCAGCTCGACAGGCTTCTACGAGCAGTACTTC
NA	TRBV18	TRBJ1-5	TRBD1	CASTTGDQPQHF	TGTGCCAGCACTACAGGGGATCAGCCCCAGCATTTT
NA	TRBV5-5	TRBJ2-7	TRBD2	CASSLELAINEQYF	TGTGCCAGCAGCTTGGAACTAGCGATCAACGAGCAGTACTTC
NA	TRBV6-5	TRBJ2-7	NA	CASSKGTFYEQYF	TGTGCCAGCAGTAAAGGGACATTCTACGAGCAGTACTTC
NA	TRBV7-9	TRBJ2-5	NA	CASSLGGNQETQYF	TGTGCCAGCAGCTTAGGGGGGAATCAAGAGACCCAGTACTTC
NA	TRBV13	TRBJ1-6	NA	CASSLWDGYSPLHF	TGTGCCAGCAGCTTATGGGACGGTTATTCACCCCTCCACTTT
NA	TRBV5-6	TRBJ2-1	NA	CASSPQGNEQFF	TGTGCCAGCTCCCCCCAGGGAAATGAGCAGTTCTTC
many	TRBV7-3	TRBJ2-5	NA	CASSLNRWETQYF	TGTGCCAGCAGCTTAAACCGTTGGGAGACCCAGTACTTC
NA	TRBV18	TRBJ1-1	TRBD1	CASSSALQGAGNTEAFF	TGTGCCAGCTCATCGGCCCTACAGGGGGCGGGGAACACTGAAGCTTTCTTT
NA	TRBV29-1	TRBJ2-7	TRBD1	CSGQTGDYEQYF	TGCAGCGGCCAGACAGGGGACTACGAGCAGTACTTC
NA	TRBV5-4	TRBJ2-3	TRBD2	CASSLNSGGAGDTQYF	TGTGCCAGCAGCTTGAATAGCGGGGGGGCAGGAGATACGCAGTATTTT
NA	TRBV4-2	TRBJ1-5	TRBD1	CASSQGTGRNQPQHF	TGTGCCAGCAGCCAAGGGACAGGGCGCAATCAGCCCCAGCATTTT
NA	TRBV4-3	TRBJ2-2	NA	CASSQVTGELFF	TGCGCCAGCAGCCAAGTCACCGGGGAGCTGTTTTTT
NA	TRBV28	TRBJ1-3	TRBD1	CASRPGTGIISGNTIYF	TGTGCCAGCAGACCCGGGACAGGGATTATTTCTGGAAACACCATATATTTT
NA	TRBV5-1	TRBJ2-2	TRBD1	CASSQRTGEDGELFF	TGCGCCAGCAGCCAGCGGACAGGGGAGGACGGGGAGCTGTTTTTT
NA	TRBV18	TRBJ2-1	NA	CASSTAVENNEQFF	TGTGCCAGCTCCACTGCCGTAGAGAACAATGAGCAGTTCTTC
NA	TRBV4-1	TRBJ2-1	TRBD2	CASSQEVPFKREYYNEQFF	TGCGCCAGCAGCCAAGAGGTCCCTTTTAAGCGGGAGTATTACAATGAGCAGTTCTTC
many	TRBV6-1	TRBJ2-5	NA	CASSVTGEGETQYF	TGTGCCAGCAGTGTTACAGGGGAGGGAGAGACCCAGTACTTC
NA	TRBV5-1	TRBJ2-3	TRBD2	CASSLVLGLAGDTDTQYF	TGCGCCAGCAGCTTGGTTTTGGGGCTAGCGGGAGACACAGATACGCAGTATTTT
NA	TRBV4-1	TRBJ2-1	NA	CASSQDRGSSSYNEQFF	TGCGCCAGCAGCCAAGATCGGGGCTCTTCCTCCTACAATGAGCAGTTCTTC
NA	TRBV28	TRBJ1-2	NA	CASSSASGYGYTF	TGTGCCAGCAGTTCCGCCAGCGGCTATGGCTACACCTTC
NA	TRBV2	TRBJ2-3	NA	CASSKEDTQYF	TGTGCCAGCAGTAAAGAAGATACGCAGTATTTT
NA	TRBV7-3	TRBJ1-1	NA	CASSSQMNTEAFF	TGTGCCAGCAGCTCTCAGATGAACACTGAAGCTTTCTTT
NA	TRBV5-1	TRBJ1-3	TRBD1	CASSLGQGATGNTIYF	TGCGCCAGCAGCTTGGGACAGGGGGCGACTGGAAACACCATATATTTT
NA	TRBV28	TRBJ1-1	NA	CASRERMNTEAFF	TGTGCCAGCCGTGAGCGGATGAACACTGAAGCTTTCTTT
NA	TRBV29-1	TRBJ1-2	TRBD1	CSVEDPRTGPARGYTF	TGCAGCGTTGAAGATCCCCGGACAGGGCCCGCACGAGGCTACACCTTC
NA	TRBV4-2	TRBJ1-6	NA	CASGGVGNSPLHF	TGTGCCAGCGGAGGGGTGGGTAATTCACCCCTCCACTTT
NA	TRBV7-8	TRBJ2-1	NA	CASSQGGGSFNEQFF	TGTGCCAGCAGCCAAGGGGGTGGGTCGTTCAATGAGCAGTTCTTC
NA	TRBV18	TRBJ2-3	NA	CASSLQGRTDTQYF	TGTGCCAGCTCACTACAGGGACGGACAGATACGCAGTATTTT
NA	TRBV15	TRBJ1-4	NA	CATSRVGQANEKLFF	TGTGCCACCAGCAGAGTAGGGCAGGCTAATGAAAAACTGTTTTTT
NA	TRBV5-4	TRBJ2-5	NA	CASSLAQAKTQYF	TGTGCCAGCAGCTTGGCTCAGGCGAAGACCCAGTACTTC
NA	TRBV28	TRBJ2-7	NA	CASQKGSEQYF	TGTGCCAGCCAAAAAGGATCCGAGCAGTACTTC
few	TRBV10-3	TRBJ1-2	NA	CAIGARGYTF	TGTGCCATCGGGGCCAGGGGCTACACCTTC